The 17 T cell receptor beta chains listed next were all sequenced from one sample in a study of CD4 and CD8 cells across lung adenocarcinoma regions. TCRdb redid the calling of the PCR reads with MiXCR, one entry per CDR3 protein. In the table there are 7,500 to 8,500 distinct CDR3 sequences, 40% to 55% of which are singletons. Sequencing was done on a sample of CD4+ T cells from the margin of a lung tumor. The source is a male donor with lung adenocarcinoma. The CD4 and CD8 labels of this study may be unreliable.

On this clonotype: Possible read error: a much larger clone is one base away. The conserved phenylalanine or tryptophan normally closing the CDR3 is absent here, so this likely arose from a read error. V and J are TRBV7-6 and TRBJ2-4; tentative D call: TRBD1 (5 bases). This CDR3 comprises 12 residues. The germline CDR1 and CDR2 sequences are SGHVS and FNYEAQ. The V gene lost 5 bases and the J gene lost 13 bases, with 15 bases spanning the gap. The CDR3 protein is CASSLKGNEQYS. CDR3 DNA sequence: TGTGCCAGCAGCCTCAAGGGGAATGAGCAGTACTCC.

In its sample, this clonotype was seen a few times. CDR3 protein: CAWGQQALTGELFF. DNA for the CDR3: TGTGCCTGGGGACAGCAGGCCCTCACCGGGGAGCTGTTTTTT. The chain joins TRBV30 to TRBJ2-2, with D perhaps TRBD1 (6 bases). Germline CDR1 GTSNPN, CDR2 SVGIG (reference sequence). The length of the CDR3 is 14 residues. Trimming cost V 5 bases and J 4 bases, with 14 bases left between them.

Note on this clonotype: Germline is not matched at one junction end, which may reflect a read error. The chain has TRBV27 and TRBJ2-5, with 9 bases matching TRBD2. The germline V gene encodes CDR1 MNHEY and CDR2 SMNVEV (reference sequence). This CDR3 region has 17 residues. The CDR3 coding sequence is TGTGCCAGCAGATCCGTAGGACTAGCGCGGGACAAAGATACGCAGTATTTC. Protein sequence: CASRSVGLARDKDTQYF.

This chain uses TRBV27 with TRBJ2-5; 8 bases match TRBD2. CDR1 MNHEY and CDR2 SMNVEV come from the germline V gene (reference sequence). The CDR3 spans 17 residues. The V segment lost 6 bases and the J segment 2 bases; nucleotides outside the gene matches: 14. The CDR3 protein is CASRRRAGAPLQETQYF. CDR3 DNA sequence: TGTGCCAGCAGAAGACGAGCGGGAGCTCCGTTACAAGAGACCCAGTACTTC.

This clonotype was detected ten times or more. This chain connects TRBV6-1 to TRBJ1-2; 12 bases agree with TRBD1. Trimming at V came to 7 bases and at J to 11 bases, leaving 11 bases not matched to a gene. Germline V gives CDR1 MNHNS, CDR2 SASEGT. This CDR3 is 14 amino acids long. DNA of the CDR3: TGTGCCAGCATCCTTCTAGGGGACAGGGGGCCGTACACCTTC. This translates into CASILLGDRGPYTF.

The gene calls are TRBV5-1 and TRBJ2-1; D not certain. Germline loops: CDR1 SGHRS, CDR2 YFSETQ. With 0 bases removed from V and 1 base from J, the gap between germline ends came to 11 bases. The CDR3 sequence is 16 residues long. CDR3 region: CASSLAQVGSYNEQFF. The DNA of the CDR3 is TGCGCCAGCAGCTTGGCCCAGGTAGGGTCCTACAATGAGCAGTTCTTC.

There are a few counts of this clonotype. J is TRBJ2-5 and V is TRBV10-2, with D possibly being TRBD2 (6 bases). The CDR3 runs 15 residues. The V and J ends lost 0 bases and 4 bases respectively, with 12 bases between them. The germline V gene has CDR1 WSHSY and CDR2 SAAADI. In DNA, the CDR3 is TGCGCCAGCAGTGAGTCGACTCGGGGGAGAGAGACCCAGTACTTC. Encoded protein: CASSESTRGRETQYF.

Relative to its sample, this clonotype is medium-sized. The rearrangement uses TRBV6-1 and TRBJ2-3; TRBD1 or TRBD2 may be the D gene (5 bases each). This CDR3 has 14 amino acids. Between the trimmed V and J ends, which lost 4 bases and 2 bases, there was a span of 10 bases. Germline CDR1 is MNHNS and CDR2 is SASEGT. The CDR3 loop is CASSARDPTDTQYF. As DNA, the CDR3 is TGTGCCAGCAGTGCTCGGGACCCCACAGATACGCAGTATTTT.

The rearrangement links TRBV24-1 to TRBJ2-1, with D possibly matching TRBD2 (6 bases). The CDR3 consists of 13 residues. Germline loops: CDR1 KGHDR, CDR2 SFDVKD. Trimming pared 9 bases from V and 7 bases from J, leaving 15 bases between. CDR3 in amino acids: CATGSGVQNEQFF. CDR3 DNA sequence: TGTGCCACCGGCTCGGGGGTGCAGAATGAGCAGTTCTTC.

J is TRBJ2-1 and V is TRBV25-1; D perhaps matches TRBD2 (7 bases). Per the germline V gene, CDR1 is MGHDK and CDR2 is SYGVNS. The CDR3 contains 13 residues. The ends were cut back, 5 bases at V and 4 bases at J, with 9 bases in the middle. The DNA of the CDR3 is TGTGCCAGCAGTAAGGGGGGGTACAATGAGCAGTTCTTC. Its protein is CASSKGGYNEQFF.

This clonotype was seen ten or more times. The gene calls are TRBV11-1 and TRBJ2-2; a weak D match, TRBD2 (6 bases). Germline CDR1 and CDR2: SGHAT and FQDESV (reference sequence). This CDR3 has 14 amino acids. Deletions cut 8 bases from V and 8 bases from J, with 18 bases between. CDR3: CASQERVRTGELFF. CDR3 DNA sequence: TGTGCCAGCCAGGAGCGGGTCAGAACAGGGGAGCTGTTTTTT.

This clonotype has a handful of counts. This could be a read error, since a much larger clone is one nucleotide away. The V and J genes are TRBV25-1 and TRBJ2-4, with 10 bases matching TRBD1. The better agreement between TRBJ2-1 and the DNA end casts doubt on the J call. The CDR3 spans 14 residues. CDR1 and CDR2 (germline): MGHDK, SYGVNS. The CDR3 DNA follows: TGTGCCAGCAGTGAACCGGGACAGGGGTCCGAGCAGTTCTTC. Encoded protein: CASSEPGQGSEQFF.

The V call is TRBV11-2, the J call TRBJ2-3; D gene unclear. The J call is doubtful: the DNA matches TRBJ2-1 better. The CDR3 consists of 14 residues. Germline CDR1 is SGHAT and CDR2 is FQNNGV. The CDR3 coding sequence is TGTGCCAGCAGCTTAGGGCTAGGCGGCAATGAGCAGTTCTTC. Residues: CASSLGLGGNEQFF.

This chain links TRBV28 with TRBJ2-1; D is undetermined. Trimming pared 5 bases from V and 3 bases from J, leaving 2 bases between. Germline V gives CDR1 MDHEN, CDR2 SYDVKM. The CDR3 is 11 residues long. The CDR3 here is CASSDYNEQFF. The CDR3 bases are TGTGCCAGCAGTGACTACAATGAGCAGTTCTTC.

The rearrangement links TRBV6-1 to TRBJ2-1; tentatively, D is TRBD2 (5 bases). The V gene's germline CDR1 is MNHNS and CDR2 SASEGT. The CDR3 runs to 16 residues. Trimming shortened V by 7 bases and J by 10 bases, and 26 bases separated the two germline ends. The CDR3 bases are TGTGCCAGCAAGACCTTGACCTACAGCGGCGAATACGAGCAGTTCTTC. Protein product: CASKTLTYSGEYEQFF.

The chain has TRBV11-3 and TRBJ2-2, with 9 bases identical to TRBD2. This CDR3 has 18 amino acids. Unmatched junction bases numbered 8, after V lost 0 bases and J lost 3 bases. Looked up from germline, CDR1 is SGHNT and CDR2 is YENEEA. As DNA, the CDR3 is TGTGCCAGCAGCTTAGATGGTTCCAGCGGGAGGTACACCGGGGAGCTGTTTTTT. Amino acids: CASSLDGSSGRYTGELFF.

Comments on this clonotype: A read error may produce the germline difference seen at one junction end. This chain joins TRBV27 and TRBJ2-5, with D maybe TRBD2 (7 bases). CDR1 MNHEY and CDR2 SMNVEV come from the germline V gene (reference sequence). The CDR3 spans 15 residues. The CDR3 here is CASSLSRGALDTQYF. The CDR3 DNA reads TGTGCCAGCAGTTTATCTCGGGGGGCCCTGGATACCCAGTACTTT.